The text below deals with one T cell receptor (beta chain). Its antigen remains unknown. This specimen belongs to a study of PD-1 blockade in classical Hodgkin lymphoma. The study, taken as a whole, reports: Patients starting nivolumab under 1 year after ASCT were excluded. It was among complete responders that baseline diversity resembled that of newly diagnosed patients. As was reported, newly diagnosed patients showed lower baseline TCR diversity than healthy donors did.

Every patient had relapsed following autologous stem cell transplantation, and cohorts differed in brentuximab vedotin exposure. Only in-frame clones appear in the TCRdb table, and some are missing; sequencing was by immunoSEQ multiplex PCR. The data show 150,000 or so clones, around 84% seen once. Germline CDR1 and CDR2: SGHRS and YFSETQ. The CDR3 is 14 amino acids. With V trimmed by 3 bases and J by 2 bases, 5 bases remained unmatched. J is TRBJ2-7 and V is TRBV5-1; TRBD1 agrees at 7 bases. The TCR comes from a human donor with classical Hodgkin lymphoma. Here the sequenced sample was peripheral blood mononuclear cells (PBMCs), taken before the second cycle of nivolumab. CDR3 loop: CASSSRDRTYEQYF. DNA for the CDR3: TGCGCCAGCAGCTCCCGGGACAGAACCTACGAGCAGTACTTC.